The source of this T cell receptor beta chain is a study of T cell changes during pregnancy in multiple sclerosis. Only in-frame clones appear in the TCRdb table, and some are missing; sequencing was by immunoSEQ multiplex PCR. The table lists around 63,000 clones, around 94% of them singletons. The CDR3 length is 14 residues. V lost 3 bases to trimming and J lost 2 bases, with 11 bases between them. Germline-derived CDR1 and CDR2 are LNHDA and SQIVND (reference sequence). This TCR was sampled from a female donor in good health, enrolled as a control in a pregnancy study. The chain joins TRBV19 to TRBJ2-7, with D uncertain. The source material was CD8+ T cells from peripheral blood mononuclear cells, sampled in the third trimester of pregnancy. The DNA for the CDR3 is TGTGCCAGTAGTATTGGAGTCAGACCCTACGAGCAGTACTTC. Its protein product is CASSIGVRPYEQYF.